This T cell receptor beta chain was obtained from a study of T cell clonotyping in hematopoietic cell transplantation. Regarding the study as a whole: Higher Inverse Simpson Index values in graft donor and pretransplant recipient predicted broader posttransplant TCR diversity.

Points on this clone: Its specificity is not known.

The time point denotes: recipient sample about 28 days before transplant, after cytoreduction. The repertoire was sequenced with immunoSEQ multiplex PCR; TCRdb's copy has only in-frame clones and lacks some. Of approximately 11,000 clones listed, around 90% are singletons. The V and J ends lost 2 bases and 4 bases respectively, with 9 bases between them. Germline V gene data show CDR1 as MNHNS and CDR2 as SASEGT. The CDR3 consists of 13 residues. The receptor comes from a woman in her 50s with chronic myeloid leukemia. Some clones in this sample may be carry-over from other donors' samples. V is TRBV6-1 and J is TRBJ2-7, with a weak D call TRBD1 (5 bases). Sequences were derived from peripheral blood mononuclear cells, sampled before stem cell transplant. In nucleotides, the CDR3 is TGTGCCAGCAGTGAATTGACAGAGTACGAGCAGTACTTC. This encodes CASSELTEYEQYF.